One and the same sample provided the 3 T cell receptor beta chains below, sequenced in a study of T cells in Graves' hyperthyroidism and ophthalmopathy. Template material for amplifying TCR beta CDR3 regions consisted of RNA transcripts. TCR CDR3 underwent first-round RT-PCR with the HTBI primer set. TCRdb re-derived calls from the multiplex PCR reads in MiXCR, one entry per CDR3 protein. Among roughly 110,000 distinct CDR3 sequences listed, 16% were seen once. The sample consisted of blood. The receptor set was obtained from a woman aged 45-60 years with Graves' hyperthyroidism.

This clonotype was seen repeatedly, ten times or more. The CDR3 here is CASSPGSGDYGYTF. As DNA, the CDR3 is TGTGCCAGCAGCCCGGGGTCAGGGGACTATGGCTACACCTTC. The chain is built from TRBV3-1 and TRBJ1-2; possibly TRBD1 for D (6 bases). Germline V lookup: CDR1 LGHDT, CDR2 YNNKEL (reference sequence). Trimming left V 4 bases short and J 3 bases short, with 12 bases between. CDR3 length: 14 amino acids.

This clonotype has ten or more counts. The chain joins TRBV12-3 or TRBV12-4 to TRBJ1-1; D unclear. V shed 9 bases and J shed 10 bases, with 12 bases lying between them. The CDR3 has 10 residues. CDR3 coding DNA: TGTGCCAGGACGCGTTATGGAGCTTTCTTT. This gives the protein CARTRYGAFF.

This clonotype was detected ten times or more. The CDR3 region has the DNA TGTGCCATCAAAGGTAGCGGGAGGGCCTCAGATACGCAGTATTTT. Its protein is CAIKGSGRASDTQYF. The rearrangement uses TRBV10-3 and TRBJ2-3; 11 bases match TRBD2. The germline V gene has CDR1 ENHRY and CDR2 SYGVKD. Germline trimming cut 7 bases from V and 4 bases from J; bases unmatched to any gene: 7. The CDR3 covers 15 residues.